These 26 T cell receptor beta chains share one sample of origin, sequenced in a study of blood T cell repertoires in COVID-19. The table came from immunoSEQ multiplex PCR; TCRdb's copy has only in-frame clones and leaves some out. Here the sample spans about 150,000 clones, 82% being singletons. Sequenced sample: peripheral blood. Every receptor here comes from a human donor with acute or convalescent COVID-19. The donor label of this sample is uncertain.

The chain carries TRBV10-3 and TRBJ1-3; 7 bases line up with TRBD1. Germline assignment: CDR1 ENHRY and CDR2 SYGVKD. This CDR3 contains 16 residues. V lost 0 bases, J lost 2 bases, and 4 bases stayed unmatched. DNA of the CDR3: TGTGCCATCAGTGAGTCCAGGGGGATCGCTGGAAACACCATATATTTT. Its protein product is CAISESRGIAGNTIYF.

The genes are TRBV5-1 and TRBJ1-1, with 7 bases that match TRBD1. Germline CDR1 is SGHRS and CDR2 is YFSETQ. This CDR3 region has 14 residues. V lost 4 bases, J lost 1 base, and 4 bases stayed unmatched. CDR3 sequence reads: CASSQGGTNTEAFF. The CDR3 region has the DNA TGCGCCAGCAGCCAGGGGGGTACGAACACTGAAGCTTTCTTT.

CDR3 nucleotides: TGTGCCAGCAGCCCGGACAGGGGGGGCTACACCTTC. This codes for CASSPDRGGYTF. The rearrangement joins TRBV7-2 to TRBJ1-2; TRBD1 matches 10 bases. In germline, CDR1 is SGHTA, CDR2 FQGNSA. The CDR3 is 12 residues long. After removal of 5 bases from V and 8 bases from J, the junction contained 2 bases not matched to a gene.

The chain links TRBV19 to TRBJ2-4; maybe TRBD1 (6 bases). The CDR3 is 15 residues long. V shed 6 bases and J shed 1 base, with 13 bases lying between them. Germline V lookup: CDR1 LNHDA, CDR2 SQIVND (reference sequence). The CDR3 coding sequence is TGTGCCAGTAGAAACAGGGTAGGGGCCAAAAACATTCAGTACTTC. Translation: CASRNRVGAKNIQYF.

The V gene is TRBV4-1, the J gene TRBJ1-2, with no clear D. Trimming shortened V by 1 base and J by 4 bases, and 16 bases separated the two germline ends. Germline-derived CDR1 and CDR2 are MGHRA and YSYEKL. The CDR3 totals 16 residues. CDR3 sequence reads: CASSQALSPRLYGYTF. The CDR3 DNA reads TGCGCCAGCAGCCAAGCTCTTAGTCCGCGACTCTATGGCTACACCTTC.

The chain joins TRBV6-6 to TRBJ2-1; 11 bases are shared with TRBD1. V dropped 5 bases and J dropped 7; count of bases not matched to a gene: 10. Germline values: CDR1 MNHNY, CDR2 SVGAGI (reference sequence). This CDR3 is built from 16 residues. Here the CDR3 reads CASSRLGTGGRNEQFF. The CDR3 DNA reads TGTGCCAGCAGTCGACTCGGGACAGGGGGGAGGAATGAGCAGTTCTTC.

V usage is TRBV7-9 and J usage is TRBJ1-2; TRBD1 agrees at 7 bases. The CDR3 is 13 amino acids. The trim removed 1 base at V and 8 bases at J, leaving 4 bases unmatched. In germline, CDR1 is SEHNR, CDR2 FQNEAQ (reference sequence). The CDR3 protein is CASSLGTGEGYTF. In nucleotides, the CDR3 is TGTGCCAGCAGCTTAGGCACAGGGGAGGGCTACACCTTC.

The chain couples TRBV5-4 to TRBJ2-2; D unclear. The germline V gene has CDR1 SGHNT and CDR2 YYREEE (reference sequence). V lost 4 bases and J 2 bases, leaving 18 bases between the germline ends. The CDR3 sequence is 17 residues long. Here the CDR3 DNA reads TGTGCCAGCAGCCCTCTTAAGAGCGCAAAAAACACCGGGGAGCTGTTTTTT. Translated: CASSPLKSAKNTGELFF.

The chain has TRBV6-1 and TRBJ1-3; 7 bases are shared with TRBD1. Germline values: CDR1 MNHNS, CDR2 SASEGT. With V trimmed by 3 bases and J by 4 bases, 12 bases remained unmatched. CDR3 length: 17 amino acids. CDR3 DNA: TGTGCCAGCAGTGATACCGACAGGGCCCCCCGGGGAAACACCATATATTTT. Translating it yields CASSDTDRAPRGNTIYF.

There are a few counts of this clone. The chain carries TRBV5-8 and TRBJ2-7, with 7 bases that match TRBD2. This CDR3 is built from 13 residues. Looked up from germline, CDR1 is SGHTS and CDR2 is YDEGEE. Trimming at V came to 4 bases and at J to 5 bases, leaving 6 bases not matched to a gene. CDR3 residues: CASSILRGNEQYF. The CDR3 DNA reads as TGTGCCAGCAGCATTCTGCGGGGGAACGAGCAGTACTTC.

This chain links TRBV5-1 with TRBJ2-7, with D tentatively TRBD2 (6 bases). The germline V gene has CDR1 SGHRS and CDR2 YFSETQ. The CDR3 sequence is 14 residues long. V was pared by 4 bases and J by 0 bases, with 11 bases between. This CDR3 reads CASSPGVSSYEQYF. The CDR3 DNA follows: TGCGCCAGCAGCCCGGGGGTTAGCTCCTACGAGCAGTACTTC.

The chain is built from TRBV7-2 and TRBJ2-2; D remains unclear. This CDR3 is built from 14 residues. The germline V and J ends were trimmed by 1 base and 6 bases, with 9 bases remaining between them. CDR1 and CDR2 from the germline V gene are SGHTA and FQGNSA. CDR3 loop: CASSLGAPPGELFF. In nucleotides, the CDR3 is TGTGCCAGCAGCTTAGGGGCCCCCCCCGGGGAGCTGTTTTTT.

Only one count was recorded for this clone. The V call is TRBV5-1, the J call TRBJ1-2, with TRBD1 matching 8 bases. V shed 3 bases, J shed 3 bases, and the junction held 10 bases outside the gene matches. The length of the CDR3 is 16 residues. The V gene's germline CDR1 is SGHRS and CDR2 YFSETQ. The DNA of the CDR3 is TGCGCCAGCAGCTCCCGGCAGGGGGCCGCATACTATGGCTACACCTTC. This codes for CASSSRQGAAYYGYTF.

J is TRBJ1-2 and V is TRBV29-1; D is perhaps TRBD1 (6 bases). Germline CDR1 is SQVTM and CDR2 is ANQGSEA. The length of the CDR3 is 12 residues. The V gene lost 7 bases and the J gene lost 2 bases, with 11 bases spanning the gap. CDR3 bases: TGCAGCGCCTCCGACAGGAACTATGGCTACACCTTC. Its translation: CSASDRNYGYTF.

This clone was seen once. The V call is TRBV6-1, the J call TRBJ2-1; D is possibly TRBD2 (5 bases). CDR1 is MNHNS and CDR2 is SASEGT in the germline V gene. The V end was cut by 3 bases, the J end by 3 bases, with 18 bases between. The CDR3 is 17 amino acids. CDR3 nucleotide sequence: TGTGCCAGCAGTGACCCCCTCGGCGGGCAGGTCTACAATGAGCAGTTCTTC. Protein: CASSDPLGGQVYNEQFF.

This clone was observed a handful of times. For the CDR3, the DNA is TGTGCCAGCAGCTTACAGGCGGGGGGACATAATGAGCAGTTCTTC. It specifies CASSLQAGGHNEQFF. The chain joins TRBV7-6 to TRBJ2-1; 8 nucleotides align to TRBD2. Unmatched junction bases numbered 7, after V lost 2 bases and J lost 7 bases. Per germline, CDR1 SGHVS and CDR2 FNYEAQ. CDR3 size: 15 residues.

This clone has just a few counts. V is TRBV19 and J is TRBJ2-2; D is perhaps TRBD1 (5 bases). Germline loops: CDR1 LNHDA, CDR2 SQIVND (reference sequence). CDR3 length equals 14 residues. V was trimmed by 7 bases and J by 0 bases, leaving 9 bases between them. DNA of the CDR3: TGTGCCAGTAAACGGACACCGAACACCGGGGAGCTGTTTTTT. Residues: CASKRTPNTGELFF.

The chain is built from TRBV9 and TRBJ2-2, with a weak D call TRBD2 (5 bases). The length of the CDR3 is 14 residues. Germline V lookup: CDR1 SGDLS, CDR2 YYNGEE. The V and J ends lost 2 bases and 7 bases respectively, with 12 bases between them. The DNA of the CDR3 is TGTGCCAGCAGCGTTAGAGGGTCGGACGGGGAGCTGTTTTTT. Encoded protein: CASSVRGSDGELFF.

The chain couples TRBV5-1 to TRBJ2-5; 9 bases agree with TRBD2. Trimming cost V 5 bases and J 5 bases; bases outside gene matches: 7. CDR1 is SGHRS and CDR2 is YFSETQ in the germline V gene. The CDR3 runs 14 residues. DNA for the CDR3: TGCGCCAGCAGACCTCTTAGCGGGGGTGAGACCCAGTACTTC. It specifies CASRPLSGGETQYF.

The genes are TRBV7-8 and TRBJ2-7; TRBD1 matches at 7 bases. V was clipped by 6 bases and J by 5 bases; unmatched bases: 4. CDR3 length equals 12 residues. Per germline, CDR1 SGHVS and CDR2 FQNEAQ. This CDR3 reads CASRPGQNEQYF. CDR3 nucleotides: TGTGCCAGCAGACCGGGACAGAACGAGCAGTACTTC.

The V and J genes are TRBV5-6 and TRBJ1-2; D uncertain. This CDR3 comprises 13 residues. Per germline, CDR1 SGHDT and CDR2 YYEEEE. V was shortened by 7 bases and J by 0 bases, with 10 bases between the two germline ends. CDR3 protein: CASLSGTNYGYTF. The CDR3 DNA sequence: TGTGCCAGCCTGTCCGGGACTAACTATGGCTACACCTTC.

The rearrangement links TRBV5-1 to TRBJ1-2; 9 nucleotides match TRBD1. J lost 4 bases, V lost 3 bases, and 7 bases had no gene match. The germline CDR1 and CDR2 sequences are SGHRS and YFSETQ. The CDR3 is 15 amino acids. The CDR3 loop is CASSSSQGAGYGYTF. CDR3 coding DNA: TGCGCCAGCAGCTCATCACAGGGGGCGGGCTATGGCTACACCTTC.

The genes are TRBV13 and TRBJ1-5; D is ambiguous. The CDR3 runs to 13 residues. Germline lookup yields CDR1 PRHDT and CDR2 FYEKMQ (reference sequence). The ends were cut back, 3 bases at V and 4 bases at J, with 7 bases in the middle. The CDR3, as DNA: TGTGCCAGCAGCTTCCAGGTTAATCAGCCCCAGCATTTT. Amino acids: CASSFQVNQPQHF.

With respect to this clone: One end of the junction does not line up with germline, which may come from a read error. The chain's CDR3 is CANSKRTGSTGVSDTQYF. In nucleotides, the CDR3 is TGTGCCAACAGTAAACGGACTGGGTCAACAGGGGTGTCAGATACGCAGTATTTT. This chain uses TRBV6-2 or TRBV6-3 with TRBJ2-3, with TRBD1 matching 7 bases. The CDR3 length is 18 residues. Germline CDR1 and CDR2: MNHEY and SVGEGT.

The chain is built from TRBV5-1 and TRBJ2-3, with a tentative D call TRBD2 (5 bases). The CDR3 sequence is 17 residues long. Germline V gene lookup returns CDR1 SGHRS and CDR2 YFSETQ. V lost 4 bases to trimming and J lost 0 bases, with 18 bases between them. CDR3 in amino acids: CASSEKPGMGSTDTQYF. CDR3 sequence (DNA): TGCGCCAGCAGCGAGAAGCCGGGAATGGGGAGCACAGATACGCAGTATTTT.

The chain links TRBV18 to TRBJ1-3; the match to TRBD1 covers 7 bases. With V trimmed by 3 bases and J by 4 bases, 9 bases remained unmatched. Looked up from germline, CDR1 is KGHSH and CDR2 is LQKENI. The length of the CDR3 is 16 residues. The CDR3 sequence: CASSPRRQGGGNTIYF. The CDR3 coding sequence is TGTGCCAGCTCACCCCGCCGACAGGGTGGAGGAAACACCATATATTTT. Full variable domain (missing parts from reference TRBV18 and TRBJ1-3): NAGVMQNPRHLVRRRGQEARLRCSPMKGHSHVYWYRQLPEEGLKFMVYLQKENIIDESGMPKERFSAEFPKEGPSILRIQQVVRGDSAAYFCASSPRRQGGGNTIYFGEGSWLTVV.